This T cell receptor (beta chain) was sequenced for a study of CD8 T cells in ankylosing spondylitis (dated 2017 in TCRdb). About the investigation overall: To find TCR variants linked to disease, the study profiled T cell receptor beta repertoires in ankylosing spondylitis patients and healthy donors. Peripheral blood samples were taken, and synovial fluid was additionally collected from ankylosing spondylitis patients. The full study cohort was made up of 25 ankylosing spondylitis patients and roughly 98 healthy donors.

From its cysteine to its phenylalanine, the CDR3 spans 12 amino acids. Of all the DNA, just the CDR3 is kept, 36 bases in frame from base 1. V was cut back by 4 bases and J by 6 bases, leaving a gap of 10 bases between them. The germline V gene (reference sequence) sets CDR1 to DFQATT and CDR2 to SNEGSKA. The sample holds a few counts of this clonotype. Its antigen target is currently unknown. Per-base quality was not reported, and no clone a single base away is much larger than it. The sample was run on an Illumina HiSeq 2500. Quantitative 5'-RACE with molecular barcodes was the method used to prepare the TCR beta libraries. Turning to the authors' computational methods: To identify disease-linked TCR variants, a new computational method was used, one built on a probabilistic model of VDJ rearrangement. TCRdb reworked the public reads: Q25 trimming with fastp, MiXCR clone assembly, productive beta chains retained. Entries are consolidated by CDR3 protein sequence, retaining the most common genes and DNA. TCRdb, not the original authors, processed these V and J calls. The sample table holds 400,000 or so distinct CDR3 sequences, of which roughly 26% were seen once. The ten largest clonotypes hold under 0.9% of the sample.

What the work shows at the level of the full study, not this receptor alone: Some motif variants were previously reported in synovial fluid and blood of reactive arthritis patients, suggesting common disease-initiation mechanisms. According to the report, matched synovial fluid samples from ankylosing spondylitis patients were significantly enriched for the disease-linked clones. Blood from ankylosing spondylitis patients appeared to be characterized by a TCR beta motif composed of eight or nine highly homologous amino acid variants. The disease-linked clones had a CD8+ phenotype and were found at relatively low frequencies in peripheral blood.

The rearrangement combines TRBV20-1 with TRBJ2-1; the D gene identity is not certain. Source material: blood, either unsorted or a sorted T cell fraction (not recorded which). The origin of this receptor is a male donor with ankylosing spondylitis. The CDR3 protein: CSAIGASNEQFF. DNA sequence: TGCAGTGCTATTGGCGCGTCCAATGAGCAGTTCTTC.